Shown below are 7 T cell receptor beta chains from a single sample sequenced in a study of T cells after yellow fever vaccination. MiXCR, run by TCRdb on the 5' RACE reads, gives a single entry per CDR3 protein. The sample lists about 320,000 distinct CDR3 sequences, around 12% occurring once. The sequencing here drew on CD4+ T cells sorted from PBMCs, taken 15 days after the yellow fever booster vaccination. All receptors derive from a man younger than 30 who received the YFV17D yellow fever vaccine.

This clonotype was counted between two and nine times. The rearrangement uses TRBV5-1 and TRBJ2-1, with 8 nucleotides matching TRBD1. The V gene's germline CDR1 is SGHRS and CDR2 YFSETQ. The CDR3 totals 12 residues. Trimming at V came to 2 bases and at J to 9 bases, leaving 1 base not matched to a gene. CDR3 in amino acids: CASSFTGGEQFF. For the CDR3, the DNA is TGCGCCAGCAGCTTTACAGGGGGTGAGCAGTTCTTC.

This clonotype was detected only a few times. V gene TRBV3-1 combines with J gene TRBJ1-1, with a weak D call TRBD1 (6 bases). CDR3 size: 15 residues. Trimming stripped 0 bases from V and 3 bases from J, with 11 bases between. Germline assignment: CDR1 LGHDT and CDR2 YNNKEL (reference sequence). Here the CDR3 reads CASSQDLKGDTEAFF. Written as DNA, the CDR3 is TGTGCCAGCAGCCAAGATTTAAAGGGGGACACTGAAGCTTTCTTT. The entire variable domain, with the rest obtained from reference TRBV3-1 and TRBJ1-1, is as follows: DTAVSQTPKYLVTQMGNDKSIKCEQNLGHDTMYWYKQDSKKFLKIMFSYNNKELIINETVPNRFSPKSPDKAHLNLHINSLELGDSAVYFCASSQDLKGDTEAFFGQGTRLTVV.

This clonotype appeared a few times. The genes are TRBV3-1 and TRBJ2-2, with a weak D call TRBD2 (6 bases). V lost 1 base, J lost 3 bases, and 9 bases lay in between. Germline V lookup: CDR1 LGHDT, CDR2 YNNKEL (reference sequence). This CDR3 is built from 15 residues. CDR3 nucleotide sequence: TGTGCCAGCAGCCAAGCCGGGGGAGACACCGGGGAGCTGTTTTTT. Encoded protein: CASSQAGGDTGELFF.

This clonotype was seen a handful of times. The CDR3 sequence is CSVGPAQETQYF. The CDR3 DNA is TGCAGCGTTGGGCCGGCCCAAGAGACCCAGTACTTC. This rearrangement joins TRBV29-1 to TRBJ2-5, with D unresolved. The germline CDR1 and CDR2 sequences are SQVTM and ANQGSEA. With 4 bases removed from V and 1 base from J, the gap between germline ends came to 7 bases. The CDR3 loop spans 12 amino acids.

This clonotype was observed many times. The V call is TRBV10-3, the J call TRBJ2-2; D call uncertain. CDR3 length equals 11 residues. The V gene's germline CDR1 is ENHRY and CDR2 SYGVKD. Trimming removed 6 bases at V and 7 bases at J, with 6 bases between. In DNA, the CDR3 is TGTGCCATCAGCTCTTACGGGGAGCTGTTTTTT. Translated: CAISSYGELFF.

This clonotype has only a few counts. The CDR3 nucleotides are TGCGCCAGCAGCTTGATGACTAGTGCCCCAGATACGCAGTATTTT. Protein product: CASSLMTSAPDTQYF. The chain recombines TRBV5-1 with TRBJ2-3; D is perhaps TRBD2 (6 bases). This CDR3 is 15 amino acids long. Trimming took 1 base from V and 4 from J, leaving 13 bases between them. The germline V gene encodes CDR1 SGHRS and CDR2 YFSETQ.

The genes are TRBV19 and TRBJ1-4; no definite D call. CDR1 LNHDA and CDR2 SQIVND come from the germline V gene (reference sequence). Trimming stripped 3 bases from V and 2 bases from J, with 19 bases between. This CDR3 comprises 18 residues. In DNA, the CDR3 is TGTGCCAGTAGTATCGATCTCCAAGGGTTTGGCACTAATGAAAAACTGTTTTTT. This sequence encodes CASSIDLQGFGTNEKLFF.